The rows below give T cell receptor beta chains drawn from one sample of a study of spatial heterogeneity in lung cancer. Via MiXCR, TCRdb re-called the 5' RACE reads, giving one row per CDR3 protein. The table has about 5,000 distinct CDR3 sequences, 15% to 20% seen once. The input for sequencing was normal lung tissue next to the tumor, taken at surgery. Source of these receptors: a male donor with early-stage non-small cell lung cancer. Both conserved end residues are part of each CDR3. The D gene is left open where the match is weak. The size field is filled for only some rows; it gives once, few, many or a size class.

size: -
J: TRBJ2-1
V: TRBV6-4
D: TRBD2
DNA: TGTGCCAGCAGTGACTCTAGCGGGGGGGCCAATGAGCAGTTCTTC
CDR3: CASSDSSGGANEQFF

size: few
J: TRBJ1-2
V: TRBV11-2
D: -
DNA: TGTGCCAGCAGCTTAAACAGGGCGGGCTATGGCTACACCTTC
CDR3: CASSLNRAGYGYTF

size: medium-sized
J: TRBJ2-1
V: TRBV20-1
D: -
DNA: TGCAGTGCGGCCGGGCCTGGGCGGATCGATGAGCAGTTCTTC
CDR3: CSAAGPGRIDEQFF

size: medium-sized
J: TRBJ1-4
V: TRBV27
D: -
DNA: TGTGCCAGCAGTTTACGCGTATTGGGTGAAAAACTGTTTTTT
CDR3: CASSLRVLGEKLFF

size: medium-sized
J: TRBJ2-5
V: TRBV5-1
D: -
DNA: TGCGCCAGCAGCTTCCAACAGGGAATTGGAGAGACCCAGTACTTC
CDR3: CASSFQQGIGETQYF

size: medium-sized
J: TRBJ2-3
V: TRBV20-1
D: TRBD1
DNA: TGCAGTGCTAAAACAGGGGGCGCAGATACGCAGTATTTT
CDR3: CSAKTGGADTQYF

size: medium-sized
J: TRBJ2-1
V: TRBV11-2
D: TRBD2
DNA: TGTGCCAGCAGCTTTAGTCCGGGGGGGCGCTCCTACAATGAGCAGTTCTTC
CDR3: CASSFSPGGRSYNEQFF

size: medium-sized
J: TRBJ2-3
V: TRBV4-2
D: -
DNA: TGTGCCAGCAGCCAAGAAGGACAGCCCACAGATACGCAGTATTTT
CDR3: CASSQEGQPTDTQYF

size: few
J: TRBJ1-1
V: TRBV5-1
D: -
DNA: TGCGCCAGCAGCTTGGAGACGAACACTGAAGCTTTCTTT
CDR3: CASSLETNTEAFF

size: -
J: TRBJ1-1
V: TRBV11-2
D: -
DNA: TGTGCCAGCACCCCCAAACTCCTATCTGAAGCTTTCTTT
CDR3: CASTPKLLSEAFF

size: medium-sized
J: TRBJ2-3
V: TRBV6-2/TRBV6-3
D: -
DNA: TGTGCCAGCCGTCCGGGACTTAACACAGATACGCAGTATTTT
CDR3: CASRPGLNTDTQYF

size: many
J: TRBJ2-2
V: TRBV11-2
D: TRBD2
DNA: TGTGCCAGCAGCACCGGACTAGCGGGAGGGCGAGGCGGGGAGCTGTTTTTT
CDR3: CASSTGLAGGRGGELFF

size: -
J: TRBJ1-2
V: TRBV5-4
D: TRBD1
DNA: TGTGCCAGCAGCTTAGACAGGGATGTCTATGGCTACACCTTC
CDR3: CASSLDRDVYGYTF

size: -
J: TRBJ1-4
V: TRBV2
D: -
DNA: TGTGCCAGCAGTGACCAGGGAACTAATGAAAAACTGTTTTTT
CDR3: CASSDQGTNEKLFF

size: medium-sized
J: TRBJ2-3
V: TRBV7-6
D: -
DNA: TGTGCCAGCAGCTTAGCGGCACAGAGCACAGATACGCAGTATTTT
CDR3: CASSLAAQSTDTQYF

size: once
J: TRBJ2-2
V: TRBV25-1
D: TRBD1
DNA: TGTGCCAGCCAGGGACAGGGAGGTACCGGGGAGCTGTTTTTT
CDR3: CASQGQGGTGELFF

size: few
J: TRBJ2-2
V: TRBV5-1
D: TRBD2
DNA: TGCGCCAGCAGCTTGAGCGGGAGGACCGGGGAGCTGTTTTTT
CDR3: CASSLSGRTGELFF

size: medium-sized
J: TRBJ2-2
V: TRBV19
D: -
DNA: TGTGCCAGTAGTTTAAAGTACACCGGGGAGCTGTTTTTT
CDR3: CASSLKYTGELFF

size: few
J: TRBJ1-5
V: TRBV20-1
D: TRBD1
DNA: TGCAGTGCTTATTCGGGACAGGTAAATCAGCCCCAGCATTTT
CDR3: CSAYSGQVNQPQHF

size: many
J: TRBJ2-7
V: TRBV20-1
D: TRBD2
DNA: TGCAGTGCCCGAACTAGCGGGAGGGCCTACGAGCAGTACTTC
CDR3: CSARTSGRAYEQYF

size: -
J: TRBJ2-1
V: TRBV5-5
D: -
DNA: TGTGCCAGCAGCTTGGACAGGGAGGTCTATTACAATGAGCAGTTCTTC
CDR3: CASSLDREVYYNEQFF

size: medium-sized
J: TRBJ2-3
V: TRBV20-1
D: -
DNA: TGCAGTGCTAGCCTCCTGGAAGATACGCAGTATTTT
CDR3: CSASLLEDTQYF

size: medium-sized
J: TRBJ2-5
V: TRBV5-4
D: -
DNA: TGTGCCAGCAGCTCCGGGGGACAGCTCCAAGAGACCCAGTACTTC
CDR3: CASSSGGQLQETQYF

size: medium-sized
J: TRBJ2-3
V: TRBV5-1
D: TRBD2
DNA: TGCGCCAGCAGCGGCCCGGCGGGAGGGCCCACAGATACGCAGTATTTT
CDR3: CASSGPAGGPTDTQYF

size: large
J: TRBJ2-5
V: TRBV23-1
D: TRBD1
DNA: TGCGCCAGCAGTCTAACGGACAGGGGAGAGACCCAGTACTTC
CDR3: CASSLTDRGETQYF

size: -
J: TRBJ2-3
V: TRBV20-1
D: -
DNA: TGCAGTGCTAGAGCTGACGCTGCTAGCACAGATACGCAGTATTTT
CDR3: CSARADAASTDTQYF

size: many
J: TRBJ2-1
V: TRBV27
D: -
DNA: TGTGCCAGCAGTTTATCGGGATTTTCCTACAATGAGCAGTTCTTC
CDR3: CASSLSGFSYNEQFF

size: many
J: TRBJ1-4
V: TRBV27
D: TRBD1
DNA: TGTGCCAGCAGTCGGGACAGGTCAACTAATGAAAAACTGTTTTTT
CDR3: CASSRDRSTNEKLFF

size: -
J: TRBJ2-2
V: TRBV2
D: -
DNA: TGTGCCAGCAGTGCGGGACGGACCACCGGGGAGCTGTTTTTT
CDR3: CASSAGRTTGELFF

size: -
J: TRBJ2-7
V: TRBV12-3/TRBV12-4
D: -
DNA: TGTGCCAGCAGTTGGGGCCGAGGGGGTGAAGGCGAGCAGTACTTC
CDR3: CASSWGRGGEGEQYF

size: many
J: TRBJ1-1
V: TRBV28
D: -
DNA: TGTGCCGGCCGGGCCCGCACTGAAGCTTTCTTT
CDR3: CAGRARTEAFF

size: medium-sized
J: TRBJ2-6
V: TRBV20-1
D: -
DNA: TGCAGTGCTCCAGGGGCTGGGGCCAACGTCCTGACTTTC
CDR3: CSAPGAGANVLTF

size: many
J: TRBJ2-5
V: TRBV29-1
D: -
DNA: TGCAGCGTTCAAGAACCGCCGAACCGCGGGACCCAGTACTTC
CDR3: CSVQEPPNRGTQYF

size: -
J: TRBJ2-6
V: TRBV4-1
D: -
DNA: TGCGCCAGCAGCCAAACTCACAGGGAAACCTCTGGGGCCAACGTCCTGACTTTC
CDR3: CASSQTHRETSGANVLTF

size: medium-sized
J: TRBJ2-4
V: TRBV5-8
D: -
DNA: TGTGCCAGCAGCTTGTCAGGATTCAAAAACATTCAGTACTTC
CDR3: CASSLSGFKNIQYF

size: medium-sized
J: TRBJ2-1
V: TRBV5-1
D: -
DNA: TGCGCCAGCAGCCCTAGCCGCCTCTCCTACAATGAGCAGTTCTTC
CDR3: CASSPSRLSYNEQFF

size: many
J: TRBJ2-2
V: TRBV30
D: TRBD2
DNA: TGTGCCTGGACCCGACTAGCAAACACCGGGGAGCTGTTTTTT
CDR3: CAWTRLANTGELFF

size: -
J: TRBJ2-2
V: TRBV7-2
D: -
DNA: TGTGCCAGCAGCTTAGTCCGTGTTGACCCTGCTGCCGGGGAGCTGTTTTTT
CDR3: CASSLVRVDPAAGELFF

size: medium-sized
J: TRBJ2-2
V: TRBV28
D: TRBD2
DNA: TGTGCCAGCAGTTTACCCGTCGCGGGAGGGGCGGGCACCGGGGAGCTGTTTTTT
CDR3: CASSLPVAGGAGTGELFF

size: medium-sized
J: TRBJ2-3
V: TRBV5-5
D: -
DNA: TGTGCCAGCAGCTTGGATGGCACAGATACGCAGTATTTT
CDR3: CASSLDGTDTQYF

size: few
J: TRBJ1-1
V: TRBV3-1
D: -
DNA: TGTGCCAGCAGCCCAAATCCGACAGCGGGGACTGAAGCTTTCTTT
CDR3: CASSPNPTAGTEAFF

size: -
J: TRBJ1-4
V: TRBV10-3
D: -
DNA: TGTGCCATCAGTGAGCCAGGGACACCGAACACTAATGAAAAACTGTTTTTT
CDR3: CAISEPGTPNTNEKLFF

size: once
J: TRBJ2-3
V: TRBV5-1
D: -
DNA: TGCGCCAGCAGCTTGGTCCAGTTCACAGATACGCAGTATTTT
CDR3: CASSLVQFTDTQYF

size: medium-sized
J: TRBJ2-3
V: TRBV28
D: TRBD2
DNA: TGTGCCAGCACTAGCGGTGGCACAGATACGCAGTATTTT
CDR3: CASTSGGTDTQYF